This T cell receptor beta chain derives from a study of T cell repertoires in cytomegalovirus infection. At the level of the study: Indications came from public TCR beta signatures; they pointed to CMV infection and to a matching HLA type. Whole-study findings and limits: Across the ex vivo response, the dominant clonotypes were HLA-C-restricted CMV-specific TCR beta clonotypes.

J lost 5 bases, V lost 4 bases, and 12 bases had no gene match. CDR3 size: 16 residues. CDR1 and CDR2 from the germline V gene are SGHVS and FNYEAQ. TCRdb fed the reads into MiXCR, producing one record per CDR3 protein. Here the sample spans 830,000 or so distinct CDR3 sequences, approximately 32% being singletons. About this clonotype: Its specificity is unknown.

V usage is TRBV7-6 and J usage is TRBJ2-5; 8 bases are shared with TRBD2. This receptor was obtained from a human donor in good health (CMV status not recorded). Some clones in this sample may be carry-over from other donors' samples. This specimen was cultured CD8+ T cells from PBMCs, taken from culture after CMV antigen stimulation. The CDR3 is CASSSREGSKGETQYF. CDR3 coding DNA: TGTGCCAGCAGCTCCCGGGAGGGGAGCAAGGGGGAGACCCAGTACTTC.